The 20 T cell receptor beta chains presented below share a single source sample, sequenced in a study of T cell responses to AZD1222 COVID-19 vaccine. Only in-frame clones appear in the TCRdb table, and some are missing; sequencing was by immunoSEQ multiplex PCR. This sample has about 200,000 clones, with around 90% found just once. The sample in question was peripheral blood, obtained 28 days after the second dose of the MenACWY control vaccine. Receptors were obtained from an adult who received the MenACWY meningococcal vaccine as a control.

CDR3 residues: CASSPSPRDVEYF. DNA of the CDR3: TGTGCCAGCAGCCCGAGTCCTAGGGACGTGGAGTACTTC. The chain couples TRBV9 to TRBJ2-5, with D perhaps assigned TRBD1 or TRBD2 (5 bases each). The V gene lost 4 bases and the J gene lost 12 bases, with 19 bases spanning the gap. The CDR3 totals 13 residues. Germline CDR1 SGDLS, CDR2 YYNGEE. Combining the CDR3 with reference TRBV9 and TRBJ2-5 gives the whole variable domain DSGVTQTPKHLITATGQRVTLRCSPRSGDLSVYWYQQSLDQGLQFLIQYYNGEERAKGNILERFSAQQFPDLHSELNLSSLELGDSALYFCASSPSPRDVEYFGPGTRLLVL.

This clone was seen only once. The chain joins TRBV6-1 to TRBJ1-6; no clear D. Germline values: CDR1 MNHNS, CDR2 SASEGT. This CDR3 comprises 15 residues. The V gene lost 2 bases and the J gene lost 7 bases, with 12 bases spanning the gap. CDR3 protein: CASSEIAGRNSPLHF. The CDR3 region has the DNA TGTGCCAGCAGTGAAATCGCAGGCAGAAATTCACCCCTCCACTTT.

The gene calls are TRBV19 and TRBJ2-2; D possibly corresponds to TRBD2 (6 bases). The CDR3 covers 15 residues. V was trimmed by 10 bases and J by 7 bases, leaving 22 bases between them. Germline-derived CDR1 and CDR2 are LNHDA and SQIVND (reference sequence). The DNA for the CDR3 is TGTGCCACCACCTACCGCGGGAATTATGGCGGGGAGCTGTTTTTT. Its protein product is CATTYRGNYGGELFF.

This sequence joins TRBV6-1 and TRBJ1-2; 7 positions match TRBD1. The V segment lost 2 bases and the J segment 6 bases; nucleotides outside the gene matches: 6. Germline CDR1 MNHNS, CDR2 SASEGT. The CDR3 loop spans 14 amino acids. The CDR3 loop is CASSEHRGIDGYTF. Here the CDR3 DNA reads TGTGCCAGCAGTGAACACAGGGGAATCGATGGCTACACCTTC.

The chain has TRBV4-1 and TRBJ2-1, with 8 nucleotides matching TRBD2. The CDR3 loop spans 17 amino acids. The germline V gene encodes CDR1 MGHRA and CDR2 YSYEKL. Losses at the gene ends were 3 bases for V and 10 bases for J; bases not matched to a gene: 17. This CDR3 is CASSHPAAGLGVGEQFF. Written as DNA, the CDR3 is TGCGCCAGCAGCCACCCTGCGGCGGGACTAGGAGTAGGGGAGCAGTTCTTC.

This chain joins TRBV4-2 and TRBJ2-2; 9 bases are a match to TRBD2. The CDR3 runs to 19 residues. V gave up 0 bases and J gave up 2 bases; unmatched junction bases: 10. Germline-derived CDR1 and CDR2 are LGHNA and YNFKEQ. In DNA form, the CDR3 reads TGTGCCAGCAGCCAAGAAGGGCCCGGGACTAGCAGAAACACCGGGGAGCTGTTTTTT. Residues: CASSQEGPGTSRNTGELFF.

The chain has TRBV18 and TRBJ1-1; D gene uncertain. The CDR3 loop spans 13 amino acids. V was pared by 3 bases and J by 8 bases, with 13 bases between. Germline loops: CDR1 KGHSH, CDR2 LQKENI. The CDR3 region has the DNA TGTGCCAGCTCACCCCCTGCCGCGGACGAAGCTTTCTTT. Residues: CASSPPAADEAFF.

The J gene is TRBJ1-2, the V gene TRBV15, with TRBD1 as a possible D gene (6 bases). The CDR3 sequence is 19 residues long. V was clipped by 3 bases and J by 7 bases, with 30 bases between them. Germline V CDR1 and CDR2: LNHNV, YYDKDF (reference sequence). CDR3 nucleotide sequence: TGTGCCACCAGCAGTGGGATGGTGTACCAGGGGACCCTCGGTCGTGGCTACACCTTC. Amino acids: CATSSGMVYQGTLGRGYTF.

The chain recombines TRBV6-2 or TRBV6-3 with TRBJ2-7; tentatively, D is TRBD2 (6 bases). The CDR3 consists of 13 residues. Deletions cut 7 bases from V and 3 bases from J, with 13 bases between. Germline CDR1 reads MNHEY; CDR2 reads SVGEGT. CDR3 coding DNA: TGTGCCAGCACCCCCCAGACTAGCTACGAGCAGTACTTC. It encodes CASTPQTSYEQYF.

The chain is built from TRBV3-1 (or the pseudogene TRBV3-2) and TRBJ2-2, with D unresolved. The CDR3 is made up of 14 amino acids. Trimming pared 1 base from V and 5 bases from J, leaving 8 bases between. Germline values: CDR1 LGHDT, CDR2 YNNKEL (reference sequence). The CDR3 sequence is CASSQVVGTGELFF. The CDR3 DNA reads as TGTGCCAGCAGCCAAGTAGTCGGGACCGGGGAGCTGTTTTTT.

V gene TRBV28 combines with J gene TRBJ2-7, with 9 bases that match TRBD1. Germline CDR1 is MDHEN and CDR2 is SYDVKM. Trimming at V came to 6 bases and at J to 2 bases, leaving 8 bases not matched to a gene. This CDR3 is built from 15 residues. CDR3 in DNA: TGTGCCAGCAGGGAGGGACAGGGTGGAACCTACGAGCAGTACTTC. Protein sequence: CASREGQGGTYEQYF.

The gene calls are TRBV3-1 (or the pseudogene TRBV3-2) and TRBJ1-1; tentatively, D is TRBD1 (5 bases). Germline values: CDR1 LGHDT, CDR2 YNNKEL (reference sequence). The ends were cut back, 3 bases at V and 6 bases at J, with 14 bases in the middle. The CDR3 spans 14 residues. CDR3 amino acids: CASSQLRVGAEAFF. CDR3 DNA: TGTGCCAGCAGCCAGCTCAGGGTGGGCGCTGAAGCTTTCTTT.

This chain uses TRBV14 with TRBJ2-1, with 7 positions matching TRBD1. The CDR3 runs to 13 residues. Germline V gene data show CDR1 as SGHDN and CDR2 as FVKESK. The V and J ends lost 4 bases and 8 bases, in that order; junction bases with no gene match: 5. The CDR3 bases are TGTGCCAGCAGCCCAGACAGGGTTGATGAGCAGTTCTTC. This sequence encodes CASSPDRVDEQFF.

The gene calls are TRBV30 and TRBJ1-3; no reliable D call. CDR3 length: 11 amino acids. Trimming took off 2 bases at V and 10 bases at J, with 9 bases between the two ends. Per germline, CDR1 GTSNPN and CDR2 SVGIG (reference sequence). CDR3 sequence reads: CAWSRTVTIYF. The CDR3 nucleotides are TGTGCCTGGAGTCGGACCGTGACCATATATTTT. Using reference TRBV30 and TRBJ1-3 for the parts outside the CDR3, the full variable domain is SQTIHQWPATLVQPVGSPLSLECTVEGTSNPNLYWYRQAAGRGLQLLFYSVGIGQISSEVPQNLSASRPQDRQFILSSKKLLLSDSGFYLCAWSRTVTIYFGEGSWLTVV.

This clone was observed once. The chain carries TRBV11-3 and TRBJ2-1, with unresolved D. The V and J ends lost 5 bases and 2 bases respectively, with 19 bases between them. CDR3 length: 17 amino acids. CDR1 is SGHNT and CDR2 is YENEEA in the germline V gene. The CDR3 nucleotides are TGTGCCAGCAGCGGAGCTGTTTGGACGCTCCCCTACAATGAGCAGTTCTTC. This sequence encodes CASSGAVWTLPYNEQFF.

The chain has TRBV19 and TRBJ1-1; 7 bases match TRBD1. In germline, CDR1 is LNHDA, CDR2 SQIVND (reference sequence). The CDR3 loop spans 14 amino acids. The V gene end was trimmed by 3 bases and the J gene end by 10 bases; junction bases not matched to a gene: 11. CDR3 region: CASSIGETGRRAFF. CDR3 in DNA: TGTGCCAGTAGTATTGGGGAGACAGGGCGGCGAGCTTTCTTT.

This sequence joins TRBV6-5 and TRBJ2-1; TRBD2 agrees at 9 bases. V gave up 3 bases and J gave up 10 bases; unmatched junction bases: 7. Germline V gives CDR1 MNHEY, CDR2 SVGAGI. This CDR3 region has 14 residues. The CDR3: CASSYSGSSEEQFF. The CDR3 DNA sequence: TGTGCCAGCAGTTATAGCGGGAGCTCGGAAGAGCAGTTCTTC.

The chain links TRBV7-2 to TRBJ2-2, with 11 bases matching TRBD2. Germline lookup yields CDR1 SGHTA and CDR2 FQGNSA. The CDR3 sequence is 17 residues long. J lost 2 bases, V lost 1 base, and 3 bases had no gene match. The CDR3 sequence: CASSLVGLAANTGELFF. The CDR3 nucleotides read TGTGCCAGCAGCTTAGTGGGACTAGCGGCCAACACCGGGGAGCTGTTTTTT.

The chain joins TRBV27 to TRBJ1-5; no clear D gene. From germline, CDR1 is MNHEY and CDR2 SMNVEV (reference sequence). With 0 bases removed from V and 9 bases from J, the gap between germline ends came to 12 bases. This CDR3 spans 14 amino acids. The CDR3: CASSLSPAAGPQHF. CDR3 nucleotides: TGTGCCAGCAGTTTATCGCCAGCCGCCGGGCCCCAGCATTTT.

J is TRBJ1-2 and V is TRBV5-4; a possible D gene is TRBD1 (5 bases). The V and J ends lost 2 bases and 4 bases respectively, with 15 bases between them. The germline CDR1 and CDR2 sequences are SGHNT and YYREEE (reference sequence). The CDR3 is 15 residues long. CDR3 loop: CASSLERDSVYGYTF. The CDR3 DNA follows: TGTGCCAGCAGCTTAGAACGTGACAGCGTCTATGGCTACACCTTC.